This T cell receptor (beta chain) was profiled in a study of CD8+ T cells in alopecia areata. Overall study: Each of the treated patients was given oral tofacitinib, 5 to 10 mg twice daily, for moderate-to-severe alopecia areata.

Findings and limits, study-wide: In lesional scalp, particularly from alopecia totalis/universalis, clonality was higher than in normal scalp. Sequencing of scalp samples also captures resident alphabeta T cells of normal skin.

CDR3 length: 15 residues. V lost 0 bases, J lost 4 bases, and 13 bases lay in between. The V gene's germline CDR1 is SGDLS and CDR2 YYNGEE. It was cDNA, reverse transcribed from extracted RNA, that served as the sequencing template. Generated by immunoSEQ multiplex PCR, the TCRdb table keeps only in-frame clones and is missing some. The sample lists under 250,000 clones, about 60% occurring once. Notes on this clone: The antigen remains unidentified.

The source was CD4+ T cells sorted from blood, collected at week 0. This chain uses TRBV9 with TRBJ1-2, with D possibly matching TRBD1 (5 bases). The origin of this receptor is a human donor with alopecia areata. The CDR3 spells CASSVGGAQFYGYTF. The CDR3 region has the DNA TGTGCCAGCAGCGTAGGAGGGGCCCAGTTCTATGGCTACACCTTC.